This T cell receptor (beta chain) was captured by sequencing in a study of blood T cell repertoires in COVID-19. Study background: T cells, B-cell-depleted T cells, or PBMCs provided the cDNA or gDNA that served as material.

Germline V lookup: CDR1 SNHLY, CDR2 FYNNEI. The CDR3 runs 13 residues. V lost 10 bases to trimming and J lost 3 bases, with 15 bases between them. Profiled with immunoSEQ multiplex PCR; TCRdb holds only in-frame clones, not every one. The data contain roughly 95,000 clones, 82% of them seen just once; the ten biggest clones take up about 17%. What was sequenced was peripheral blood. This sequence was found in an elderly man with acute or convalescent COVID-19. This chain links TRBV2 with TRBJ2-5; TRBD1 is a possible D gene (6 bases). CDR3 sequence: CATGQHREETQYF. CDR3 DNA: TGTGCCACCGGACAACACAGGGAAGAGACCCAGTACTTC.